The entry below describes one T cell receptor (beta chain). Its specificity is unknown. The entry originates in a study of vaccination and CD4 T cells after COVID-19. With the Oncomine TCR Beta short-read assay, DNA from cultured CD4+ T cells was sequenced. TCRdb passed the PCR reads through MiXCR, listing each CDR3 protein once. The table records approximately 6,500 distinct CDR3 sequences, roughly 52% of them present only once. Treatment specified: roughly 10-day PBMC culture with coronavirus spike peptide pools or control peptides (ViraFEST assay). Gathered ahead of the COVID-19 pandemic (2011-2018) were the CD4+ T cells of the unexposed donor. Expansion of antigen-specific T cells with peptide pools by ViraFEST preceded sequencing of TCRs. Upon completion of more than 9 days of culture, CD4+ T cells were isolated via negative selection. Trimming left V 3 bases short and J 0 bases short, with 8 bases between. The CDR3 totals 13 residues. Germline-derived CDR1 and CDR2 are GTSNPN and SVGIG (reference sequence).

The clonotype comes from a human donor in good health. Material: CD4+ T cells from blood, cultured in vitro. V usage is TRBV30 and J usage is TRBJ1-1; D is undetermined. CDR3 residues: CAWSLGLNTEAFF. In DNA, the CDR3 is TGTGCCTGGAGCCTAGGGCTGAACACTGAAGCTTTCTTT.